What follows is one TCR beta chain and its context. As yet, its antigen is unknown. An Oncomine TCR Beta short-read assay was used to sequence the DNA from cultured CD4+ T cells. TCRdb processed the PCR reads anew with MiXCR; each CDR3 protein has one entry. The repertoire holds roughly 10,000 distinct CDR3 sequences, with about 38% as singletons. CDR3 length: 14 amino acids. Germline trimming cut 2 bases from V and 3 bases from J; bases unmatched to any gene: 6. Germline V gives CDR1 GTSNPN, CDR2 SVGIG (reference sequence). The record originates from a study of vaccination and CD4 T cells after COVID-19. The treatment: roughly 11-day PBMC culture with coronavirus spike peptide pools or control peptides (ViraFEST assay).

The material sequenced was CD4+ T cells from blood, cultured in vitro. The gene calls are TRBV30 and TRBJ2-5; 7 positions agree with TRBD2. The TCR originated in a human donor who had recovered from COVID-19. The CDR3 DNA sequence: TGTGCCTGGAGTCGCGGACTAGGGGAAGAGACCCAGTACTTC. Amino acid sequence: CAWSRGLGEETQYF. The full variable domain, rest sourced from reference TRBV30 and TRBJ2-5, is SQTIHQWPATLVQPVGSPLSLECTVEGTSNPNLYWYRQAAGRGLQLLFYSVGIGQISSEVPQNLSASRPQDRQFILSSKKLLLSDSGFYLCAWSRGLGEETQYFGPGTRLLVL.